This TCR beta chain was documented in a study of T cells after yellow fever vaccination. This CDR3 is 13 amino acids long. Trimming removed 6 bases at V and 2 bases at J, with 11 bases between. CDR1 and CDR2 (germline): ENHRY, SYGVKD. Each CDR3 protein gets one entry after TCRdb re-called the 5' RACE reads with MiXCR. The sample records around 500,000 distinct CDR3 sequences, 21% being singletons. V usage is TRBV10-3 and J usage is TRBJ2-7; D uncertain. This sequence was found in a man younger than 35 who received the YFV17D yellow fever vaccine. Sequencing used PBMCs, obtained about 20 days after the first yellow fever vaccination. CDR3 residues: CAIRSADAYEQYF. CDR3 bases: TGTGCCATCAGATCGGCGGACGCCTACGAGCAGTACTTC.